What follows are 24 T cell receptor beta chains derived from one specimen sequenced in a study of CD8+ T cells in alopecia areata. The treatment denotes: oral pan-JAK inhibitor, 5-10 mg twice daily. Extracted RNA was reverse transcribed, and the resulting cDNA served as sequencing template. Libraries were prepared by immunoSEQ multiplex PCR; TCRdb keeps only in-frame clonotypes and omits some of them. The sample consists of around 200,000 clones, about 60% of them appearing once. The specimen comprised CD8+ T cells sorted from blood, sampled at week 24, from a patient treated with tofacitinib. These receptors were obtained from a human donor with alopecia areata.

This clone was seen a single time. The rearrangement links TRBV27 to TRBJ2-7; TRBD1 aligns across 8 bases. The junction had 7 bases not matched to a gene; V was cut back by 5 bases and J by 1 base. CDR1 is MNHEY and CDR2 is SMNVEV in the germline V gene (reference sequence). The CDR3 length is 15 residues. CDR3 amino acids: CASSPTGQDSYEQYF. The CDR3 coding sequence is TGTGCCAGCAGTCCTACGGGACAGGATTCCTACGAGCAGTACTTC.

V is TRBV27 and J is TRBJ2-1; TRBD1 matches 10 bases. The germline gives CDR1 MNHEY, CDR2 SMNVEV (reference sequence). This CDR3 is built from 15 residues. After removal of 6 bases from V and 7 bases from J, the junction contained 9 bases not matched to a gene. In DNA form, the CDR3 reads TGTGCCAGCAGACACCCCGGGACAGGGGCTAATGAGCAGTTCTTC. Its protein is CASRHPGTGANEQFF.

The rearrangement uses TRBV2 and TRBJ1-1, with D hard to call. This CDR3 has 13 residues. The germline gives CDR1 SNHLY, CDR2 FYNNEI. V was pared by 2 bases and J by 6 bases, with 10 bases between. In DNA, the CDR3 is TGTGCCAGCAGTGAAATTGGGCGTCCTGAAGCTTTCTTT. Amino acid sequence: CASSEIGRPEAFF.

The chain employs TRBV5-6 and TRBJ2-1; D ambiguous. Deletions cut 4 bases from V and 6 bases from J, with 8 bases between. Germline V CDR1 and CDR2: SGHDT, YYEEEE. The CDR3 consists of 12 residues. The CDR3 protein is CASSLQLNEQFF. In DNA form, the CDR3 reads TGTGCCAGCAGCCTACAGCTCAATGAGCAGTTCTTC.

The CDR3 DNA is TGCGCCAGCAGAGTTAAAAATCGGGGCACTGAAGCTTTCTTT. Translating it yields CASRVKNRGTEAFF. V usage is TRBV5-1 and J usage is TRBJ1-1, with D unresolved. The germline V gene has CDR1 SGHRS and CDR2 YFSETQ. V was shortened by 5 bases and J by 4 bases, with 15 bases between the two germline ends. The CDR3 runs to 14 residues.

In this sample, this clone turned up a few times. The chain recombines TRBV12-5 with TRBJ2-3; no firm D call. This CDR3 has 11 residues. The germline V gene has CDR1 LGHNT and CDR2 FRNRAP. The V end was cut by 2 bases, the J end by 4 bases, with 1 base between. DNA of the CDR3: TGTGCTAGTGGTTTGCCAGATACGCAGTATTTT. This codes for CASGLPDTQYF.

This clone has just one count. The V gene is TRBV9, the J gene TRBJ1-3; D uncertain. Per the germline V gene, CDR1 is SGDLS and CDR2 is YYNGEE. The germline V and J ends were trimmed by 3 bases and 6 bases, with 4 bases remaining between them. The CDR3 covers 11 residues. This CDR3 is CASSDANTIYF. The CDR3 DNA follows: TGTGCCAGCAGCGACGCAAACACCATATATTTT.

The V and J genes are TRBV4-1 and TRBJ2-3, with 8 bases aligning to TRBD2. Germline trimming cut 3 bases from V and 1 base from J; bases unmatched to any gene: 3. CDR1 is MGHRA, CDR2 YSYEKL, per germline. This CDR3 has 15 residues. Here the CDR3 reads CASSQVRGGTDTQYF. Written as DNA, the CDR3 is TGCGCCAGCAGCCAGGTGCGGGGGGGCACAGATACGCAGTATTTT.

The rearrangement links TRBV30 to TRBJ2-5; the D is unclear. The CDR3 is 12 residues long. The V gene lost 1 base and the J gene lost 6 bases, with 9 bases spanning the gap. Germline V gene sequence: CDR1 GTSNPN, CDR2 SVGIG (reference sequence). CDR3 amino acids: CAWSGSKKTQYF. The CDR3 region has the DNA TGTGCCTGGAGTGGAAGTAAGAAGACCCAGTACTTC.

A few counts support this clone. CDR3 in amino acids: CAIRDGRSTGELFF. The CDR3 DNA is TGTGCCATCCGCGACGGTAGAAGTACCGGGGAGCTGTTTTTT. The chain carries TRBV7-9 and TRBJ2-2; D not resolved. CDR1 and CDR2 from the germline V gene are SEHNR and FQNEAQ (reference sequence). The CDR3 is 14 amino acids. Trimming took 10 bases from V and 5 from J, leaving 17 bases between them.

CDR3 in amino acids: CASSPTSPTDTQYF. For the CDR3, the DNA is TGTGCCAGCAGCCCGACTAGTCCCACAGATACGCAGTATTTT. The chain is built from TRBV7-6 and TRBJ2-3; maybe TRBD2 (6 bases). The CDR3 runs 14 residues. The ends were cut back, 5 bases at V and 2 bases at J, with 11 bases in the middle. Looked up from germline, CDR1 is SGHVS and CDR2 is FNYEAQ.

The CDR3 sequence is CAWLVPGAGHGYTF. CDR3 coding DNA: TGTGCCTGGCTCGTCCCCGGGGCCGGCCATGGCTACACCTTC. This chain joins TRBV30 and TRBJ1-2, with D possibly TRBD1 on 5 matching bases. The CDR3 length is 14 residues. Looked up from germline, CDR1 is GTSNPN and CDR2 is SVGIG (reference sequence). Trimming removed 5 bases at V and 6 bases at J, with 19 bases between.

The chain employs TRBV7-9 and TRBJ1-1; D possibly corresponds to TRBD1 (6 bases). V was trimmed by 7 bases and J by 4 bases, leaving 16 bases between them. The CDR3 is 14 residues long. CDR1 and CDR2 (germline): SEHNR, FQNEAQ (reference sequence). The CDR3 loop reads CASTGGQSGTEAFF. Written as DNA, the CDR3 is TGTGCCAGCACTGGGGGGCAGTCGGGCACTGAAGCTTTCTTT.

The chain recombines TRBV12-5 with TRBJ2-3, with a tentative D call TRBD2 (5 bases). Trimming shortened V by 0 bases and J by 6 bases, and 19 bases separated the two germline ends. This CDR3 comprises 17 residues. Germline CDR1 reads LGHNT; CDR2 reads FRNRAP. CDR3 loop: CASGLVEGSQAADTQYF. Here the CDR3 DNA reads TGTGCTAGTGGTTTGGTAGAGGGCAGCCAGGCTGCGGATACGCAGTATTTT.

The chain links TRBV9 to TRBJ2-4, with 9 bases that match TRBD2. V lost 3 bases to trimming and J lost 0 bases; unmatched junction nucleotides: 10. Germline-derived CDR1 and CDR2 are SGDLS and YYNGEE. The CDR3 covers 18 residues. CDR3 amino acids: CASSATSTSGLAKNIQYF. CDR3 coding DNA: TGTGCCAGCAGCGCGACCTCGACTAGCGGTCTAGCCAAAAACATTCAGTACTTC.

This clone was counted once. This chain uses TRBV5-1 with TRBJ1-2; no clear D gene. V was pared by 0 bases and J by 4 bases, with 13 bases between. The CDR3 has 15 amino acids. Germline CDR1 and CDR2: SGHRS and YFSETQ. This chain's CDR3 is CASSLAPGSRYGYTF. The CDR3 region has the DNA TGCGCCAGCAGCTTGGCGCCGGGGTCACGCTATGGCTACACCTTC.

The gene calls are TRBV19 and TRBJ2-3; possible D gene TRBD2, 6 bases. V was shortened by 3 bases and J by 0 bases, with 10 bases between the two germline ends. Germline V gene data show CDR1 as LNHDA and CDR2 as SQIVND (reference sequence). The CDR3 runs 15 residues. This chain's CDR3 is CASSIHSGSTDTQYF. Written as DNA, the CDR3 is TGTGCCAGTAGTATTCATAGCGGAAGCACAGATACGCAGTATTTT.

This chain connects TRBV13 to TRBJ1-1; the D gene is possibly TRBD1 (5 bases). The ends were cut back, 5 bases at V and 4 bases at J, with 17 bases in the middle. This CDR3 comprises 15 residues. Germline V gene data show CDR1 as PRHDT and CDR2 as FYEKMQ (reference sequence). The CDR3 DNA reads as TGTGCCAGCAGCCCAAGCCTGGTAAGGGGCACTGAAGCTTTCTTT. It yields the protein CASSPSLVRGTEAFF.

This rearrangement joins TRBV7-9 to TRBJ2-7; possible D gene TRBD1, 5 bases. Trimming removed 5 bases from V and 2 bases from J, with 19 bases in between. From germline, CDR1 is SEHNR and CDR2 FQNEAQ (reference sequence). The CDR3 consists of 16 residues. For the CDR3, the DNA is TGTGCCAGCAGCCAAACCGTCAGGGTTATTCCCTACGAGCAGTACTTC. Translated, it gives CASSQTVRVIPYEQYF. Complete variable domain (other parts from reference TRBV7-9 and TRBJ2-7): DTGVSQNPRHKITKRGQNVTFRCDPISEHNRLYWYRQTLGQGPEFLTYFQNEAQLEKSRLLSDRFSAERPKGSFSTLEIQRTEQGDSAMYLCASSQTVRVIPYEQYFGPGTRLTVT.

The chain combines TRBV6-5 with TRBJ1-2; no firm D call. CDR3 length: 15 residues. Germline CDR1 MNHEY, CDR2 SVGAGI. Trimming stripped 2 bases from V and 0 bases from J, with 10 bases between. The CDR3 loop is CASSYSPGPNYGYTF. Here the CDR3 DNA reads TGTGCCAGCAGTTACAGCCCAGGACCTAACTATGGCTACACCTTC.

The chain joins TRBV29-1 to TRBJ2-7; D is perhaps TRBD1 (5 bases). The CDR3 loop spans 16 amino acids. Trimming stripped 4 bases from V and 0 bases from J, with 19 bases between. Germline values: CDR1 SQVTM, CDR2 ANQGSEA. The CDR3 DNA sequence: TGCAGCGTTGTGGGGCTAGGGCAGGCTGACTCCTACGAGCAGTACTTC. Its protein is CSVVGLGQADSYEQYF.

The chain links TRBV6-5 to TRBJ2-3, with no clear D. CDR3 length equals 15 residues. From germline, CDR1 is MNHEY and CDR2 SVGAGI. V lost 0 bases to trimming and J lost 6 bases, with 13 bases between them. The CDR3 DNA reads as TGTGCCAGCAGTTACTCGATCGGGCCCCTGGATACGCAGTATTTT. Protein sequence: CASSYSIGPLDTQYF.

The rearrangement joins TRBV6-5 to TRBJ1-6, with D perhaps matching TRBD1 (6 bases). The length of the CDR3 is 15 residues. V lost 7 bases, J lost 9 bases, and 19 bases lay in between. Germline CDR1 reads MNHEY; CDR2 reads SVGAGI. The CDR3 is CASIKKTGVGSPLHF. The CDR3 DNA follows: TGTGCCAGCATCAAAAAGACAGGCGTTGGTTCACCCCTCCACTTT.

The chain combines TRBV14 with TRBJ2-7, with no clear D. Trimming pared 8 bases from V and 4 bases from J, leaving 12 bases between. The CDR3 contains 12 residues. CDR1 and CDR2 from the germline V gene are SGHDN and FVKESK. CDR3 coding DNA: TGTGCCAGCGGGAACTCTGTGTACGAGCAGTACTTC. Amino acids: CASGNSVYEQYF.